This T cell receptor beta chain was sequenced in a study of blood T cell repertoires in COVID-19. Under the authors' procedure: Using reference gene primer amplification, nucleated cell counts were estimated. Some clones are missing from TCRdb's copy, which holds only in-frame ones; the method was immunoSEQ multiplex PCR. V and J calls and clone size are given by that table; D and trimming were obtained from the DNA. The repertoire holds more than 250,000 clones, with about 90% as singletons. Trimming removed 1 base at V and 1 base at J, with 4 bases between. The CDR3 length is 13 residues. Germline V gene sequence: CDR1 LGHNT, CDR2 FRNRAP.

This chain connects TRBV12-5 to TRBJ1-1; D is uncertain. Sequenced material: PBMCs or T cells enriched from blood (not recorded which). This TCR came from a woman in her twenties or thirties who had recovered from COVID-19. This CDR3 is CASGLGGNTEAFF. In nucleotides, the CDR3 is TGTGCTAGTGGTTTGGGCGGGAACACTGAAGCTTTCTTT. Full variable domain (missing parts from reference TRBV12-5 and TRBJ1-1): DARVTQTPRHKVTEMGQEVTMRCQPILGHNTVFWYRQTMMQGLELLAYFRNRAPLDDSGMPKDRFSAEMPDATLATLKIQPSEPRDSAVYFCASGLGGNTEAFFGQGTRLTVV.